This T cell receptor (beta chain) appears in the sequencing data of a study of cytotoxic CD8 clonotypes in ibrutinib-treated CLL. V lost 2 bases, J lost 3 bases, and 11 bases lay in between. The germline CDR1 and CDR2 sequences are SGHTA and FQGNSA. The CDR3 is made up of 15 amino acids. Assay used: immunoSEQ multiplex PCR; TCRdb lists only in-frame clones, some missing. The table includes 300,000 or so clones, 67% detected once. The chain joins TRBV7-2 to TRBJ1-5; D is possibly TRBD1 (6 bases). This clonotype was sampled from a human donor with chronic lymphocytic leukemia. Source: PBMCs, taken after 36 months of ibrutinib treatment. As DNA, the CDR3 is TGTGCCAGCAGCTTAATTGGACAGAACAATCAGCCCCAGCATTTT. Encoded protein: CASSLIGQNNQPQHF.